This T cell receptor beta chain was captured by sequencing in a study of blood T cell repertoires in COVID-19. About the research overall: Sources were T cells, B-cell-depleted T cells, or PBMCs; the material itself was cDNA or gDNA.

The CDR3 is 17 amino acids. V gave up 2 bases and J gave up 0 bases, with 17 bases separating them. Germline assignment: CDR1 SGHTA and CDR2 FQGNSA. Profiling relied on immunoSEQ multiplex PCR, and the TCRdb table lists in-frame clones only, not all of them. The table shows roughly 190,000 clones, with over 75% occurring only once. The sequence derives from a man aged 45-60 years with acute or convalescent COVID-19. The chain employs TRBV7-2 and TRBJ2-7; D is possibly TRBD2 (5 bases). Sequencing used peripheral blood. The CDR3 bases are TGTGCCAGCAGCTTACAAACTAGATCCAGAGTCTCCTACGAGCAGTACTTC. Translating it yields CASSLQTRSRVSYEQYF.